One and the same sample provided the 7 T cell receptor beta chains below, sequenced in a study of CD8+ T cells in alopecia areata. Treatment: oral pan-JAK inhibitor, 5-10 mg twice daily. Investigators isolated RNA and reverse transcribed it into cDNA to act as the sequencing template. Assay: immunoSEQ multiplex PCR; the TCRdb copy retains only in-frame clones and omits some. The repertoire holds about 210,000 clones, approximately 40% seen once, with 2.6% in the top ten. The sample in question was CD4+ T cells sorted from blood, obtained around week 37, from a patient treated with tofacitinib. All receptors come from a human donor with alopecia areata.

The chain couples TRBV2 to TRBJ2-3; TRBD2 matches 11 bases. This CDR3 has 18 amino acids. Trimming at V came to 2 bases and at J to 0 bases, leaving 7 bases not matched to a gene. Germline assignment: CDR1 SNHLY and CDR2 FYNNEI. The CDR3 region has the DNA TGTGCCAGCAGTGAACTCTCACTAGCGGGAGTAAGCACAGATACGCAGTATTTT. Its translation: CASSELSLAGVSTDTQYF.

This chain connects TRBV7-9 to TRBJ2-5; TRBD2 might be the D (6 bases). CDR1 and CDR2 from the germline V gene are SEHNR and FQNEAQ (reference sequence). This CDR3 is built from 14 residues. The V end was cut by 7 bases, the J end by 5 bases, with 17 bases between. The CDR3 nucleotides read TGTGCCAGCACACAACTAGGAGGGATGGAGACCCAGTACTTC. It is translated as CASTQLGGMETQYF.

The rearrangement joins TRBV27 to TRBJ1-2; D not certain. V was trimmed by 0 bases and J by 3 bases, leaving 11 bases between them. The germline gives CDR1 MNHEY, CDR2 SMNVEV (reference sequence). The CDR3 totals 15 residues. CDR3 residues: CASSLSPRLHYGYTF. CDR3 nucleotides: TGTGCCAGCAGTTTATCACCCCGCCTTCACTATGGCTACACCTTC.

The J gene is TRBJ2-2, the V gene TRBV9; TRBD2 aligns across 13 bases. Unmatched junction bases numbered 6, after V lost 4 bases and J lost 6 bases. Germline V gene lookup returns CDR1 SGDLS and CDR2 YYNGEE. The CDR3 loop spans 16 amino acids. CDR3 sequence reads: CASSLRTSGSAGELFF. DNA for the CDR3: TGTGCCAGCAGCCTGAGGACTAGCGGGAGCGCCGGGGAGCTGTTTTTT.

The V call is TRBV19, the J call TRBJ1-5; 9 bases line up with TRBD1. The V and J ends lost 7 bases and 4 bases, in that order; junction bases with no gene match: 5. This CDR3 contains 14 residues. CDR1 is LNHDA, CDR2 SQIVND, per germline (reference sequence). The DNA for the CDR3 is TGTGCCAGTAATCCACAGGGGGCTAATCAGCCCCAGCATTTT. Residues: CASNPQGANQPQHF.

The V call is TRBV7-6, the J call TRBJ2-5, with no clear D. This CDR3 is built from 15 residues. Trimming stripped 2 bases from V and 1 base from J, with 11 bases between. Germline loops: CDR1 SGHVS, CDR2 FNYEAQ. Here the CDR3 DNA reads TGTGCCAGCAGCTTACAATGGGCCCCCCAAGAGACCCAGTACTTC. As protein: CASSLQWAPQETQYF.

The table lists this clone with a few counts. This chain joins TRBV6-5 and TRBJ2-7; D possibly matches TRBD1 or TRBD2 (6 bases each). From germline, CDR1 is MNHEY and CDR2 SVGAGI. Trimming stripped 6 bases from V and 3 bases from J, with 12 bases between. This CDR3 is 13 amino acids long. CDR3 sequence: CASSDEGGYEQYF. CDR3 DNA: TGTGCCAGCAGCGACGAGGGGGGCTACGAGCAGTACTTC.